This TCR beta chain emerged from a study of blood T cell repertoires in COVID-19. Study information: Samples of COVID-19 (acute and convalescent) were obtained from the United States, Italy and Spain. Sources were T cells, B-cell-depleted T cells, or PBMCs; the material itself was cDNA or gDNA.

In the original processing: Counts of nucleated cells, estimated from reference gene primer amplification, were obtained. Here immunoSEQ multiplex PCR was the method, and the copy in TCRdb shows in-frame clones only, minus some. V, J and clone size derive from that table, while D and trimming were established from the DNA sequence. The profile shows more than 95,000 clones, 83% of them singletons. The CDR3 spans 16 residues. The junction had 5 bases not matched to a gene; V was cut back by 1 base and J by 4 bases. Looked up from germline, CDR1 is SGHRS and CDR2 is YFSETQ. Input material: peripheral blood. This sequence was found in a man at least 80 years old with active or convalescent COVID-19. The J gene is TRBJ2-5, the V gene TRBV5-1; 12 bases are a match to TRBD1. CDR3 loop: CASSLSGQGAGETQYF. The CDR3 DNA sequence: TGCGCCAGCAGCTTGTCGGGACAGGGGGCTGGAGAGACCCAGTACTTC.